This T cell receptor (beta chain) was obtained from a study of blood T cells in healthy people across ages. V was clipped by 4 bases and J by 13 bases, with 25 bases between them. Germline CDR1 reads SEHNR; CDR2 reads FQNEAQ (reference sequence). The CDR3 loop spans 15 amino acids. General observations from the study: CMV status of donors was not determined, possibly confounding expanded clonotype changes. The study found more naive CD4+ cells and higher diversity in long-lived than aged donors. As age increased, TCR beta diversity per million T cells fell in a roughly linear fashion. Diversity of TCR beta correlated strongly with naive T cell percentage.

The authors ran a second PCR of about 6 to 11 cycles using a sample-barcoded 5' primer and a J-beta primer mix. From the 5' RACE reads, TCRdb called clonotypes with MiXCR, one entry per CDR3 protein. Among roughly 1,700,000 distinct CDR3 sequences listed, approximately 30% were seen once. Turning to this clonotype: What it binds is not known.

The rearrangement links TRBV7-9 to TRBJ2-5; the D gene is possibly TRBD1 (5 bases). The clonotype comes from a woman aged 30 to 39 in good health. The sample taken for sequencing was blood. The chain's CDR3 is CASSSQAIGAYERYF. In DNA form, the CDR3 reads TGTGCCAGCAGCTCACAGGCAATAGGCGCGTACGAGCGGTACTTC.